The 27 T cell receptor beta chains in this list originate from one sample, sequenced in a study of molecular identifiers for immune sequencing clone quantification. TCRdb recomputed calls from the PCR reads with MiXCR, one row per CDR3 protein. In the table there are more than 550,000 distinct CDR3 sequences, approximately 24% of which are singletons. The specimen was naive CD8+ T cells from blood, with Jurkat cell RNA spiked in. This sample's subset: FACS-sorted CD8+CD4-CCR7+CD45RA+ naive T cells. Receptor source: a human donor in good health. Some libraries in this study had Jurkat cell RNA spiked in.

This clonotype was found many times. The gene calls are TRBV28 and TRBJ1-5; D is possibly TRBD1 (6 bases). V was cut by 6 bases and J by 7 bases, with 16 bases left in between. CDR3 length: 14 residues. In germline, CDR1 is MDHEN, CDR2 SYDVKM. CDR3 amino acids: CASRQVQGNQPQHF. The CDR3 region has the DNA TGTGCCAGCAGACAGGTCCAGGGGAACCAGCCCCAGCATTTT.

The chain carries TRBV20-1 and TRBJ2-5, with TRBD2 identical over 13 bases. Germline-derived CDR1 and CDR2 are DFQATT and SNEGSKA (reference sequence). The length of the CDR3 is 18 residues. J was trimmed by 6 bases and V by 6 bases; bases with no gene match: 19. CDR3 DNA sequence: TGCAGTGCCGCCGGACTAGCGGGAGTTGATGTATTTGTGAAGACCCAGTACTTC. Its translation is CSAAGLAGVDVFVKTQYF.

This clonotype was picked up a small number of times. The chain joins TRBV6-6 to TRBJ2-7; no clear D gene. Germline-derived CDR1 and CDR2 are MNHNY and SVGAGI (reference sequence). The CDR3 totals 15 residues. With 7 bases removed from V and 2 bases from J, the gap between germline ends came to 18 bases. CDR3 region: CASTPTFNPTYEQYF. DNA for the CDR3: TGTGCCAGCACTCCAACGTTCAACCCGACCTACGAGCAGTACTTC.

This clonotype has more than one count but fewer than ten. The rearrangement links TRBV4-1 to TRBJ2-3; D not certain. Trimming took 1 base from V and 10 from J, leaving 12 bases between them. CDR1 is MGHRA and CDR2 is YSYEKL in the germline V gene. The CDR3 sequence is 13 residues long. The CDR3 sequence is CASSQGWGLAQYF. In DNA form, the CDR3 reads TGCGCCAGCAGCCAAGGCTGGGGTTTGGCGCAGTATTTT.

This clonotype showed up just a few times. The chain is built from TRBV7-6 and TRBJ2-1; 11 bases are a match to TRBD2. This CDR3 comprises 17 residues. Germline V CDR1 and CDR2: SGHVS, FNYEAQ. Trimming at V came to 5 bases and at J to 1 base, leaving 7 bases not matched to a gene. The CDR3 DNA reads as TGTGCCAGCAGCATCACTTTAGCGGGAGGGTCCTACAATGAGCAGTTCTTC. Its protein is CASSITLAGGSYNEQFF.

Of note for this clonotype: This may stem from a read error, because a much larger clone lies one nucleotide away. The chain recombines TRBV12-3 or TRBV12-4 with TRBJ2-3, with 9 bases identical to TRBD2. This CDR3 region has 15 residues. The CDR3 is CASSPQRGVPDAQYF. CDR3 nucleotide sequence: TGTGCCAGCAGTCCCCAGCGGGGGGTACCAGATGCGCAGTATTTT.

J is TRBJ2-3 and V is TRBV9; maybe TRBD1 (6 bases). V was trimmed by 3 bases and J by 1 base, leaving 9 bases between them. Germline lookup yields CDR1 SGDLS and CDR2 YYNGEE. CDR3 length: 14 amino acids. The CDR3 region has the DNA TGTGCCAGCAGCGCCGGACAGCGCACAGATACGCAGTATTTT. Translated: CASSAGQRTDTQYF. The entire variable domain, with the rest obtained from reference TRBV9 and TRBJ2-3, is as follows: DSGVTQTPKHLITATGQRVTLRCSPRSGDLSVYWYQQSLDQGLQFLIQYYNGEERAKGNILERFSAQQFPDLHSELNLSSLELGDSALYFCASSAGQRTDTQYFGPGTRLTVL.

The rearrangement joins TRBV5-1 to TRBJ2-1; 8 bases are shared with TRBD2. With V trimmed by 7 bases and J by 15 bases, 21 bases remained unmatched. The CDR3 contains 15 residues. Germline V gives CDR1 SGHRS, CDR2 YFSETQ. The CDR3 here is CASGVTGGGMDGRFF. The CDR3 bases are TGCGCCAGCGGCGTGACTGGCGGGGGGATGGATGGGCGGTTCTTC.

In its sample, this clonotype was seen a few times. CDR3 sequence (DNA): TGCGCCAGCAGCCAAGATGGGAGCACCGGGGAGCTGTTTTTT. Encoded protein: CASSQDGSTGELFF. The rearrangement joins TRBV4-3 to TRBJ2-2, with D possibly TRBD2 on 5 matching bases. The CDR3 is made up of 14 amino acids. Germline CDR1 is LGHNA and CDR2 is YSLEER. The germline V and J ends were trimmed by 0 bases and 4 bases, with 6 bases remaining between them.

The gene calls are TRBV11-3 and TRBJ2-2; D is unresolved. This CDR3 has 14 amino acids. The V end was cut by 4 bases, the J end by 0 bases, with 6 bases between. Germline assignment: CDR1 SGHNT and CDR2 YENEEA. The CDR3 here is CASSSFTNTGELFF. DNA of the CDR3: TGTGCCAGCAGCTCCTTCACGAACACCGGGGAGCTGTTTTTT.

V is TRBV19 and J is TRBJ2-2; 9 positions match TRBD1. V shed 7 bases and J 6 bases; nucleotides not matched to a gene: 18. Germline CDR1 LNHDA, CDR2 SQIVND (reference sequence). This CDR3 has 18 residues. CDR3 region: CASTPPVTGTGRAGELFF. DNA for the CDR3: TGTGCCAGTACCCCACCTGTGACCGGGACAGGGCGCGCCGGGGAGCTGTTTTTT.

Concerning this clonotype itself: A junction end diverges from the germline sequence, so it may reflect a read error. The chain has TRBV13 and TRBJ2-3; D possibly uses TRBD1 or TRBD2 (5 bases each). From germline, CDR1 is PRHDT and CDR2 FYEKMQ (reference sequence). CDR3 length equals 17 residues. The CDR3 is CASSAWTGGYSTGTQYF. CDR3 nucleotides: TGTGCCAGCAGCGCCTGGACTGGCGGATATAGCACAGGTACGCAGTATTTT.

This chain links TRBV19 with TRBJ2-7, with no clear D. The V and J ends lost 3 bases and 6 bases respectively, with 15 bases between them. The germline gives CDR1 LNHDA, CDR2 SQIVND (reference sequence). The CDR3 has 14 residues. The CDR3 spells CASSMWVQGTEQYF. CDR3 nucleotide sequence: TGTGCCAGTAGTATGTGGGTACAAGGTACCGAGCAGTACTTC. Together with reference TRBV19 and TRBJ2-7, the CDR3 gives the full variable domain: DGGITQSPKYLFRKEGQNVTLSCEQNLNHDAMYWYRQDPGQGLRLIYYSQIVNDFQKGDIAEGYSVSREKKESFPLTVTSAQKNPTAFYLCASSMWVQGTEQYFGPGTRLTVT.

This clonotype has at least ten counts. DNA of the CDR3: TGCAGTGCTAGAGAGAGGGGGCGCCTACCTAATCAGCCCCAGCATTTT. This gives the protein CSARERGRLPNQPQHF. V gene TRBV20-1 combines with J gene TRBJ1-5, with TRBD1 matching over 7 bases. This CDR3 has 16 amino acids. Germline V gene data show CDR1 as DFQATT and CDR2 as SNEGSKA (reference sequence). The ends lost 0 bases at V and 4 bases at J; junction bases unmatched: 9.

Remarks on this clonotype: A much larger clone lies one base from this, so it may be a read error. The V and J genes are TRBV5-1 and TRBJ2-3, with a tentative D call TRBD1 (6 bases). Looked up from germline, CDR1 is SGHRS and CDR2 is YFSETQ. This CDR3 has 15 amino acids. CDR3 loop: CASSLSQGSTDTLYF. CDR3 sequence (DNA): TGCGCCAGCAGCTTGAGCCAGGGGTCCACAGATACGCTGTATTTT.

This clonotype turned up a few times. V and J are TRBV27 and TRBJ2-5, with 14 bases fitting TRBD2. Looked up from germline, CDR1 is MNHEY and CDR2 is SMNVEV (reference sequence). The CDR3 covers 16 residues. J lost 3 bases, V lost 5 bases, and 5 bases had no gene match. This CDR3 is CASSPAGLAGEETQYF. The CDR3 region has the DNA TGTGCCAGCAGTCCTGCGGGACTAGCGGGAGAAGAGACCCAGTACTTC.

To note about this clonotype: A much larger clone lies one base from this, so it may be a read error. The chain combines TRBV5-3 with TRBJ1-5; no definite D call. TRBV5-3 carries the ORF label, with uncertain function. Trimming shortened V by 8 bases and J by 3 bases, and 15 bases separated the two germline ends. CDR3 length: 14 amino acids. The CDR3 is CASSVRYNNQPQHF. The CDR3 coding sequence is TGTGCCAGCAGCGTAAGGTATAACAATCAGCCCCAGCATTTT.

V and J are TRBV30 and TRBJ2-2; possible D gene TRBD2, 6 bases. Trimming left V 4 bases short and J 5 bases short, with 11 bases between. The germline V gene encodes CDR1 GTSNPN and CDR2 SVGIG (reference sequence). CDR3 length: 13 residues. In nucleotides, the CDR3 is TGTGCCTGGACAGGTCGGGGGACCGGGGAGCTGTTTTTT. Encoded protein: CAWTGRGTGELFF.

As for this clonotype: An end of the junction differs from the germline gene, which may be a read error. The chain carries TRBV20-1 and TRBJ2-2; 14 nucleotides agree with TRBD2. CDR3 length equals 18 residues. Germline lookup yields CDR1 DFQATT and CDR2 SNEGSKA (reference sequence). The CDR3 DNA reads as TGCAGTGCTGGAGATCTGGGGACTAGCGGGAGAGGGACCGGGGAGCTGTTTTTT. It specifies CSAGDLGTSGRGTGELFF.

This clonotype was seen ten or more times. The V call is TRBV5-1, the J call TRBJ1-1; the match to TRBD1 covers 7 bases. Germline V gives CDR1 SGHRS, CDR2 YFSETQ. V lost 0 bases and J lost 2; bases outside the gene matches: 7. The CDR3 loop spans 16 amino acids. The CDR3 spells CASSLDPGTANTEAFF. The DNA of the CDR3 is TGCGCCAGCAGCTTGGATCCTGGGACAGCAAACACTGAAGCTTTCTTT.

This clonotype was seen only a few times. The rearrangement links TRBV6-2 or TRBV6-3 to TRBJ2-1; 9 positions match TRBD1. This CDR3 is built from 15 residues. V lost 4 bases and J lost 7; bases outside the gene matches: 8. Germline V lookup: CDR1 MNHEY, CDR2 SVGEGT. CDR3 protein: CASSLSGQGSNEQFF. CDR3 nucleotide sequence: TGTGCCAGCAGTTTATCGGGACAGGGATCTAATGAGCAGTTCTTC.

The V call is TRBV19, the J call TRBJ2-7, with 7 bases lining up with TRBD2. The CDR3 sequence is 14 residues long. Germline-derived CDR1 and CDR2 are LNHDA and SQIVND (reference sequence). V was pared by 5 bases and J by 2 bases, with 6 bases of the junction left unmatched. CDR3: CASSWASGTYEQYF. CDR3 DNA: TGTGCCAGTAGTTGGGCTAGCGGAACCTACGAGCAGTACTTC.

As DNA, the CDR3 is TGCGCCAGCAGCCAAGGTGAAACAAGGGGGTCCCCCCTCCACTTT. Encoded protein: CASSQGETRGSPLHF. The chain carries TRBV4-3 and TRBJ1-6; a weak D match, TRBD1 (6 bases). This CDR3 has 15 residues. The V gene lost 1 base and the J gene lost 13 bases, with 17 bases spanning the gap. Germline V lookup: CDR1 LGHNA, CDR2 YSLEER.

The chain joins TRBV3-1 to TRBJ2-3; D is undetermined. CDR3 size: 16 residues. Germline values: CDR1 LGHDT, CDR2 YNNKEL (reference sequence). Trimming shortened V by 4 bases and J by 0 bases, and 14 bases separated the two germline ends. CDR3 in DNA: TGTGCCAGCAGCCCCATGGGCTCGGCTAGCACAGATACGCAGTATTTT. Encoded protein: CASSPMGSASTDTQYF.

In its sample, this clonotype was seen many times. The chain links TRBV6-5 to TRBJ1-3; D is unclear. Trimming removed 7 bases at V and 0 bases at J, with 4 bases between. Germline CDR1 is MNHEY and CDR2 is SVGAGI. The CDR3 runs to 12 residues. In DNA, the CDR3 is TGTGCCAGCATCGACTCTGGAAACACCATATATTTT. It encodes CASIDSGNTIYF.

This clonotype came up many times. This chain uses TRBV6-6 with TRBJ2-3; D not resolved. CDR3 length: 11 amino acids. In germline, CDR1 is MNHNY, CDR2 SVGAGI (reference sequence). Trimming cost V 6 bases and J 2 bases, with 3 bases left between them. The CDR3 protein is CASSHTDTQYF. CDR3 nucleotide sequence: TGTGCCAGCAGCCACACAGATACGCAGTATTTT.

This clonotype was recorded a few times. V usage is TRBV4-3 and J usage is TRBJ2-2; TRBD2 agrees at 9 bases. This CDR3 spans 18 amino acids. Germline values: CDR1 LGHNA, CDR2 YSLEER. V trimming: 0 bases; J trimming: 4 bases; junction bases outside the gene matches: 9. The CDR3 DNA is TGCGCCAGCAGCCAAGATTGGAGGAGCGGGAGGAGCACCGGGGAGCTGTTTTTT. Translation gives CASSQDWRSGRSTGELFF.